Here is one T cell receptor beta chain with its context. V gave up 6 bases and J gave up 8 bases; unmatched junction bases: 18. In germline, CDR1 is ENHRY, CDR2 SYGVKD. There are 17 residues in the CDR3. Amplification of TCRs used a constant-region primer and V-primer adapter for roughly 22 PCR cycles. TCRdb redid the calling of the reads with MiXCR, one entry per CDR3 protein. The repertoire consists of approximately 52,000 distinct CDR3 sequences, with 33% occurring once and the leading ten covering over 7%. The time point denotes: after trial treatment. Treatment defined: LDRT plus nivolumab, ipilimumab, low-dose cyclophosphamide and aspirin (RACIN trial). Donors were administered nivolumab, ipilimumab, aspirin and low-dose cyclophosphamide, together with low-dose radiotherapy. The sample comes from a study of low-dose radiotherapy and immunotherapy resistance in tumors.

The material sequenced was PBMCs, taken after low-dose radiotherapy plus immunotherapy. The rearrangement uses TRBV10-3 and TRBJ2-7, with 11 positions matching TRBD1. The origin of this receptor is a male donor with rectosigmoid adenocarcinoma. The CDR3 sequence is CAIRGQGGQSLGGQQYF. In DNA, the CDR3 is TGTGCCATCAGGGGACAGGGGGGTCAATCATTGGGAGGACAGCAGTACTTC.